This T cell receptor (beta chain) was identified during a study of blood T cell repertoires in COVID-19. About the study: Specimens from acute and convalescent COVID-19 originated in the United States, Italy and Spain.

The germline CDR1 and CDR2 sequences are SEHNR and FQNEAQ (reference sequence). Trimming at V came to 8 bases and at J to 3 bases, leaving 9 bases not matched to a gene. CDR3 size: 14 residues. Produced via immunoSEQ multiplex PCR; TCRdb's table is partial and in-frame only. The table records approximately 190,000 clones, around 84% of them present only once. The origin of this receptor is a man aged 25 to 40 with active or convalescent COVID-19. The sequencing input was peripheral blood. J is TRBJ2-5 and V is TRBV7-9; 7 positions agree with TRBD2. The CDR3 nucleotides read TGTGCCAGCCGCCGGGGGGAAGATAAAGAGACCCAGTACTTC. This gives the protein CASRRGEDKETQYF.